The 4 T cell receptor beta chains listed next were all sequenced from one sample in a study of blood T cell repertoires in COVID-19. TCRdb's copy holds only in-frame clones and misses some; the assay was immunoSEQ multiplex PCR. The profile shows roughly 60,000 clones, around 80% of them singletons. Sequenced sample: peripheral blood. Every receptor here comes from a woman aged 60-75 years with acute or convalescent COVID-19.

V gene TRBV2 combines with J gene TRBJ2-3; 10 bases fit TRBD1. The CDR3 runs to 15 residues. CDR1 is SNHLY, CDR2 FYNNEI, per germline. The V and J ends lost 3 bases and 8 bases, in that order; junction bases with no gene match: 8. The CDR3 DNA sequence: TGTGCCAGCAGTGAGGGGACAGGGGACCTTGTTACGCAGTATTTT. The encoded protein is CASSEGTGDLVTQYF.

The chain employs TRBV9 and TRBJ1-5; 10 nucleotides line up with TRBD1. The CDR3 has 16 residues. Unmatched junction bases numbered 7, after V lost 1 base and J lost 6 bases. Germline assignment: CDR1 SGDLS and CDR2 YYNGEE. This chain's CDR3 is CASSVTRQGAGQPQHF. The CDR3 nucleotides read TGTGCCAGCAGCGTAACCCGACAGGGGGCGGGTCAGCCCCAGCATTTT. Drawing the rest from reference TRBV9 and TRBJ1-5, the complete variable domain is DSGVTQTPKHLITATGQRVTLRCSPRSGDLSVYWYQQSLDQGLQFLIQYYNGEERAKGNILERFSAQQFPDLHSELNLSSLELGDSALYFCASSVTRQGAGQPQHFGDGTRLSIL.

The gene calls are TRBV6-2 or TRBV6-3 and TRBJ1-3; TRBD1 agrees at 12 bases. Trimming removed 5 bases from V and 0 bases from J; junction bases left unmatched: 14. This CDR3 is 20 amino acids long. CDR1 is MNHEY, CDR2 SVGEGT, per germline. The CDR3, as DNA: TGTGCCAGCAGTACCCCTCGCCTGGGGACAGGGGGCCGCTCTGGAAACACCATATATTTT. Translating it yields CASSTPRLGTGGRSGNTIYF.

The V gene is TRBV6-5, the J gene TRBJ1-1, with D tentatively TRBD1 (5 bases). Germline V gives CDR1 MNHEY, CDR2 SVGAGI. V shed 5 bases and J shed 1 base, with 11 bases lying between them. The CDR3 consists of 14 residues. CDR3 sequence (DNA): TGTGCCAGCAGTCCCCAGACAGAGAACACTGAAGCTTTCTTT. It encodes CASSPQTENTEAFF.